Below, 18 T cell receptor beta chains from the same sample are listed, as sequenced in a study of CDR3 diversity in severe acne. TCRdb ran MiXCR on the PCR reads and lists one entry per CDR3 protein. The top ten clones hold roughly 12% of a sample with 97,000 or so distinct CDR3 sequences, around 53% of them seen once. Sequenced input: blood. These receptors all come from a male donor with acne.

At least ten counts were recorded for this clonotype. The CDR3 reads CASRNPLAGVRDTQYF. The CDR3 nucleotides read TGTGCCAGTAGAAACCCACTAGCGGGAGTAAGAGATACGCAGTATTTT. The rearrangement links TRBV2 to TRBJ2-3, with TRBD2 identical over 11 bases. The CDR3 consists of 16 residues. V dropped 9 bases and J dropped 5; count of bases not matched to a gene: 13. Germline assignment: CDR1 SNHLY and CDR2 FYNNEI.

Worth noting for this clonotype: This may stem from a read error, because a much larger clone lies one nucleotide away. The chain has TRBV11-2 and TRBJ2-3; 7 nucleotides line up with TRBD1. The DNA end is a closer match to TRBJ1-5, so the J assignment may be wrong. This CDR3 comprises 12 residues. CDR1 and CDR2 from the germline V gene are SGHAT and FQNNGV. CDR3 in DNA: TGTGCCAGCAGCCCTCAGGGGGATACGCAGCATTTT. Its translation is CASSPQGDTQHF.

This clonotype showed up many times. The chain combines TRBV27 with TRBJ1-5, with D tentatively TRBD1 (5 bases). V was trimmed by 5 bases and J by 9 bases, leaving 20 bases between them. Germline V CDR1 and CDR2: MNHEY, SMNVEV (reference sequence). The CDR3 runs to 15 residues. The CDR3 bases are TGTGCCAGCAGTGCCTACGGGACGAGTTCTGCGCCCCAGCATTTT. Amino acids: CASSAYGTSSAPQHF.

The chain carries TRBV7-2 and TRBJ2-5; weak D call: TRBD2 (6 bases). Germline CDR1 SGHTA, CDR2 FQGNSA. The CDR3 contains 12 residues. The ends were cut back, 4 bases at V and 9 bases at J, with 12 bases in the middle. The CDR3 DNA reads as TGTGCCAGCAGCTATTGGGGGGTGGCCCAGTACTTC. Protein: CASSYWGVAQYF.

The CDR3 DNA follows: TGCAGTGCTACCGGGAGAAAAGAGACCCAGTACTTC. This encodes CSATGRKETQYF. The chain couples TRBV20-1 to TRBJ2-5, with D possibly TRBD2 on 6 matching bases. Germline values: CDR1 DFQATT, CDR2 SNEGSKA (reference sequence). The V and J ends lost 4 bases and 3 bases respectively, with 9 bases between them. The CDR3 length is 12 residues.

This clonotype was seen many times. J is TRBJ1-6 and V is TRBV20-1, with unresolved D. V lost 2 bases and J lost 4, with 15 bases in between. The CDR3 has 16 residues. CDR1 and CDR2 (germline): DFQATT, SNEGSKA (reference sequence). The CDR3, as DNA: TGCAGTGCTAGACCCGGGATCGCGGGATATAATTCACCCCTCCACTTT. Its translation: CSARPGIAGYNSPLHF.

Details on this clonotype: The germline gene is not matched at one end of the junction; a read error may be the cause. The chain joins TRBV24-1 to TRBJ2-6, with D maybe TRBD1 (5 bases). This CDR3 has 13 residues. Germline CDR1 KGHDR, CDR2 SFDVKD. CDR3 bases: TGTGCCACAAGGCCGTCTGGGGCCAGCGTCCTGACTTTC. Translation gives CATRPSGASVLTF.

This clonotype was recorded many times. This chain uses TRBV2 with TRBJ2-6, with a tentative D call TRBD2 (5 bases). This CDR3 spans 14 amino acids. Germline CDR1 and CDR2: SNHLY and FYNNEI. Trimming left V 2 bases short and J 4 bases short, with 6 bases between. As DNA, the CDR3 is TGTGCCAGCAGTGAAACGGGAGGGGCCAACGTCCTGACTTTC. This sequence encodes CASSETGGANVLTF.

The chain links TRBV4-3 to TRBJ2-5, with 7 positions matching TRBD2. Looked up from germline, CDR1 is LGHNA and CDR2 is YSLEER. The CDR3 runs to 18 residues. The junction had 15 bases not matched to a gene; V was cut back by 4 bases and J by 1 base. The CDR3: CASSRLSPGEGPQETQYF. The CDR3 bases are TGCGCCAGCAGCCGCTTAAGTCCTGGGGAGGGCCCCCAAGAGACCCAGTACTTC.

Comment on this clonotype: This may stem from a read error, because a much larger clone lies one nucleotide away. The conserved phenylalanine or tryptophan normally closing the CDR3 is absent here, so this likely arose from a read error. This chain joins TRBV11-2 and TRBJ2-5; D assignment may be TRBD1 or TRBD2 (5 bases each). CDR3 length: 16 amino acids. Germline-derived CDR1 and CDR2 are SGHAT and FQNNGV. V was shortened by 5 bases and J by 5 bases, with 21 bases between the two germline ends. The CDR3 nucleotides are TGTGCCAGCAGCCCCCTGGGGACGGGGAAGACCGAGACCCAGTACTAC. Translated: CASSPLGTGKTETQYY.

The sample holds many counts of this clonotype. This rearrangement joins TRBV15 to TRBJ2-2; D might be TRBD1 or TRBD2, each matching 5 bases. There are 12 residues in the CDR3. The ends were cut back, 1 base at V and 8 bases at J, with 5 bases in the middle. Germline-derived CDR1 and CDR2 are LNHNV and YYDKDF (reference sequence). DNA of the CDR3: TGTGCCACCAGCAGAGGGGGGGGGGAGCTGTTTTTT. Translated: CATSRGGGELFF.

The chain links TRBV10-3 to TRBJ2-2; 8 nucleotides agree with TRBD2. V dropped 11 bases and J dropped 0; count of bases not matched to a gene: 23. From germline, CDR1 is ENHRY and CDR2 SYGVKD. The CDR3 extends over 20 amino acids. CDR3 sequence: CAVGGEAGEIFLPNTGELFF. CDR3 sequence (DNA): TGTGCCGTGGGGGGTGAAGCGGGAGAGATCTTCTTGCCGAACACCGGGGAGCTGTTTTTT.

CDR3 region: CSVGGQLKETQYF. CDR3 sequence (DNA): TGCAGCGTCGGGGGACAGTTAAAAGAGACCCAGTACTTC. V gene TRBV29-1 combines with J gene TRBJ2-5; D possibly corresponds to TRBD1 (7 bases). Germline V gene sequence: CDR1 SQVTM, CDR2 ANQGSEA. This CDR3 is 13 amino acids long. V was pared by 6 bases and J by 3 bases, with 14 bases between.

This sequence joins TRBV12-3 or TRBV12-4 and TRBJ2-7; D possibly matches TRBD1 or TRBD2 (5 bases each). The DNA end is a closer match to TRBJ2-1, so the J assignment may be wrong. The CDR3 loop spans 13 amino acids. The CDR3 loop is CASRYSRGEEQFF. The CDR3 DNA reads TGTGCCAGCAGATATAGTAGAGGGGAGGAGCAGTTCTTC.

The chain has TRBV14 and TRBJ1-2; D gene uncertain. The CDR3 covers 13 residues. Germline CDR1 is SGHDN and CDR2 is FVKESK. V was shortened by 7 bases and J by 6 bases, with 15 bases between the two germline ends. The CDR3 coding sequence is TGTGCCAGCAAGCCGGCCGGACCTAATGGCTACACCTTC. This codes for CASKPAGPNGYTF.

The chain couples TRBV15 to TRBJ2-7; TRBD1 agrees at 8 bases. CDR1 is LNHNV, CDR2 YYDKDF, per germline (reference sequence). V gave up 3 bases and J gave up 3 bases; unmatched junction bases: 1. The CDR3 has 13 amino acids. The CDR3 reads CATSSDRGYEQYF. CDR3 in DNA: TGTGCCACCAGCAGTGACAGGGGCTACGAGCAGTACTTC.

In this sample, this clonotype turned up many times. The V and J genes are TRBV6-4 and TRBJ1-1; D is undetermined. Trimming cost V 0 bases and J 5 bases, with 10 bases left between them. The germline gives CDR1 MRHNA, CDR2 SNTAGT. This CDR3 has 14 amino acids. This chain's CDR3 is CASSDSTLSTEAFF. Here the CDR3 DNA reads TGTGCCAGCAGTGACTCGACCCTATCGACTGAAGCTTTCTTT.

The V and J genes are TRBV7-2 and TRBJ1-2; a weak D match, TRBD1 (6 bases). The CDR3 is 14 amino acids. Germline-derived CDR1 and CDR2 are SGHTA and FQGNSA. Trimming pared 5 bases from V and 0 bases from J, leaving 10 bases between. The CDR3 is CASSHRDTNYGYTF. CDR3 in DNA: TGTGCCAGCAGCCACCGGGACACTAACTATGGCTACACCTTC. The full variable domain, completed using reference TRBV7-2 and TRBJ1-2, is GAGVSQSPSNKVTEKGKDVELRCDPISGHTALYWYRQSLGQGLEFLIYFQGNSAPDKSGLPSDRFSAERTGGSVSTLTIQRTQQEDSAVYLCASSHRDTNYGYTFGSGTRLTVV.